Included here is one T cell receptor beta chain sequence, with context. The antigen is not known. The source of the sample is a study of shared clonotypes between healthy human individuals. Study at large: The plates for each donor numbered three CD4 naive, three CD4 memory, two CD8 naive and one CD8 memory.

Study-wide results and limits: Naive subsets, compared against memory subsets, generally had larger estimated richness values.

Method: immunoSEQ multiplex PCR; TCRdb's copy keeps in-frame clones and lacks some. Of 2 million to 2.5 million clones detected, approximately 96% appear once; the ten largest clones hold around 0.13%. The CDR3 covers 10 residues. V and J are TRBV12-2 and TRBJ1-5. TRBV12-2 is designated a pseudogene. The sequencing input was naive CD4+ T cells sorted from blood. The subset: CD45RA+ positively selected. This receptor was obtained from a man aged 18 to 30 in good health. CDR3 nucleotide sequence: TGTGCAAATTGTAGGGAGCCCCAGCATTTT. It translates to CANCREPQHF.